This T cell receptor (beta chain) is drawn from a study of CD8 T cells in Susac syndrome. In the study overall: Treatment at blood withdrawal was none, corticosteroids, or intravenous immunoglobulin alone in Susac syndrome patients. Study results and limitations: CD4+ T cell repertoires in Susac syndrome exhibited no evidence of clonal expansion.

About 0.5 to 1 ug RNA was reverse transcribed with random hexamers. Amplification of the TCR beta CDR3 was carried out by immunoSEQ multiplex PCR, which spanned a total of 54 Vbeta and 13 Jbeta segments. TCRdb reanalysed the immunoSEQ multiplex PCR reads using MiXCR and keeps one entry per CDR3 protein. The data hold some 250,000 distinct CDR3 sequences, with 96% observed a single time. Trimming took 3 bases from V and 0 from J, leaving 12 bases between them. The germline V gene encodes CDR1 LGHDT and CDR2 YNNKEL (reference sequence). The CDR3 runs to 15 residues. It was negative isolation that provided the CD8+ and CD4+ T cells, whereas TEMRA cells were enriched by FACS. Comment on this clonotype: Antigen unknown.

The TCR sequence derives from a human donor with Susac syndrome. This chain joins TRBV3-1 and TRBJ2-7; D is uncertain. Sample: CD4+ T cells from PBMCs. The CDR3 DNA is TGTGCCAGCAGCCAGACAAAGACCCTCTCCTACGAGCAGTACTTC. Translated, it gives CASSQTKTLSYEQYF.